Detailed here is one TCR beta chain. Its antigen remains unidentified. V was shortened by 5 bases and J by 4 bases, with 11 bases between the two germline ends. Germline lookup yields CDR1 SGHTA and CDR2 FQGNSA. There are 13 residues in the CDR3. This entry is derived from a study of T cell responses to AZD1222 COVID-19 vaccine. The study's findings and limits: Spike-specific TCR breadth and depth grew following two AZD1222 doses. Donors in the cohort were predominantly white British and more often female, and clonal diversity was possibly underestimated. Repertoires were sampled only after the peak T cell response. Targets within unmutated variant regions were reportedly found for nearly half of spike-specific TCRs.

The repertoire was sequenced with immunoSEQ multiplex PCR; TCRdb's copy has only in-frame clones and lacks some. This table has about 140,000 clones, about 90% appearing once. This chain joins TRBV7-2 and TRBJ2-5; D tentatively fits TRBD1 or TRBD2 (5 bases each). The TCR was taken from an adult who received the MenACWY meningococcal vaccine as a control. The sequencing used peripheral blood, collected 28 days after the second dose of the MenACWY control vaccine. The CDR3 bases are TGTGCCAGCAGCCTGGGACCACCAGAGACCCAGTACTTC. Amino acids: CASSLGPPETQYF.